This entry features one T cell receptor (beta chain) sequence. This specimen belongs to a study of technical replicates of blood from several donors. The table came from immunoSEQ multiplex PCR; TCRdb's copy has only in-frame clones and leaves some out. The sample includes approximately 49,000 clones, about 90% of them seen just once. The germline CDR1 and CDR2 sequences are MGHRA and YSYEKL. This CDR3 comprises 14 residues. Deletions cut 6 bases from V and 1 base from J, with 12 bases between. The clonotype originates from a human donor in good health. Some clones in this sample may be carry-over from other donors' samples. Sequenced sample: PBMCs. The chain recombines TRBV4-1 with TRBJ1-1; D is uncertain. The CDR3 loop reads CASRGSLRNTEAFF. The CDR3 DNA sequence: TGCGCCAGCAGGGGCAGCCTACGGAACACTGAAGCTTTCTTT.